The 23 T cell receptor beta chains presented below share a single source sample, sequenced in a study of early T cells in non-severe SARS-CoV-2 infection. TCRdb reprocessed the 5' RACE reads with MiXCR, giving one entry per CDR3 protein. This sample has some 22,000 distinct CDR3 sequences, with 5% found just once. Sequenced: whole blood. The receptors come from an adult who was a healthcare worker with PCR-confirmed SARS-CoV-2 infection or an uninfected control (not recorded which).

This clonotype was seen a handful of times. The CDR3 loop is CSARGFDIWGYSNQPQHF. The CDR3 coding sequence is TGCAGTGCTAGAGGTTTTGACATCTGGGGGTATAGCAATCAGCCCCAGCATTTT. The J gene is TRBJ1-5, the V gene TRBV20-1; possibly TRBD1 for D (5 bases). V was trimmed by 1 base and J by 0 bases, leaving 19 bases between them. The germline V gene has CDR1 DFQATT and CDR2 SNEGSKA (reference sequence). The CDR3 length is 18 residues.

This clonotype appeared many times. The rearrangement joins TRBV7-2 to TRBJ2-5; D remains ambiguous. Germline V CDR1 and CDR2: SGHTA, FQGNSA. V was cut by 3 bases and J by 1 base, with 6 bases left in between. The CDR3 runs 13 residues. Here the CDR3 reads CASSFGVQETQYF. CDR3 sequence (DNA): TGTGCCAGCAGCTTTGGGGTCCAAGAGACCCAGTACTTC.

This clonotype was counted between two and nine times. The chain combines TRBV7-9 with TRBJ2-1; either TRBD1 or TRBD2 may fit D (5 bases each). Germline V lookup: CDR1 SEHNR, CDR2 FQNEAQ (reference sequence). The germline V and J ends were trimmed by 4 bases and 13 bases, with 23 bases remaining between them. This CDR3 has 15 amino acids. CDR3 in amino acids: CASSSAGTPPERQFF. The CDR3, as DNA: TGTGCCAGCAGCTCGGCCGGGACCCCGCCAGAACGCCAGTTCTTC.

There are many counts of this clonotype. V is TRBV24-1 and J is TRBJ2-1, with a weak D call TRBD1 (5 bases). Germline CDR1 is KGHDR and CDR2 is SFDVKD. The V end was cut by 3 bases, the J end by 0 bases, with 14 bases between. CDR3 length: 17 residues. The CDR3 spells CATSDPHHRSSYNEQFF. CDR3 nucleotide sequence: TGTGCCACCAGTGATCCCCACCACAGGAGCTCCTACAATGAGCAGTTCTTC.

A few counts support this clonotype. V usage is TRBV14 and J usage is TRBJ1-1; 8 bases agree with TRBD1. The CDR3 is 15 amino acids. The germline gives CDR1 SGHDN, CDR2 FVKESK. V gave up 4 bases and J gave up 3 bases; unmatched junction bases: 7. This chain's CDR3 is CASSRGTGRDTEAFF. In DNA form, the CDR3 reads TGTGCCAGCAGCCGAGGGACAGGTAGGGACACTGAAGCTTTCTTT.

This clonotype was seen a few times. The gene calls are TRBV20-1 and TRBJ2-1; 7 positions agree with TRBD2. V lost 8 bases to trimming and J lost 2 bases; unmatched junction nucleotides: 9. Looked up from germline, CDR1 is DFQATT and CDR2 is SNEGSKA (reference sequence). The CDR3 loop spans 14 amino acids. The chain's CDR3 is CSTSGATPYNEQFF. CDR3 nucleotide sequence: TGCAGTACCAGCGGGGCTACACCCTACAATGAGCAGTTCTTC.

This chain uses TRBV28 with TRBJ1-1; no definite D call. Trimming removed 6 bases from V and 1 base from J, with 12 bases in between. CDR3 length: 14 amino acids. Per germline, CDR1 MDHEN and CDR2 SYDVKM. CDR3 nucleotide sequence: TGTGCCAGCAGGCCTAGATATACGAACACTGAAGCTTTCTTT. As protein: CASRPRYTNTEAFF.

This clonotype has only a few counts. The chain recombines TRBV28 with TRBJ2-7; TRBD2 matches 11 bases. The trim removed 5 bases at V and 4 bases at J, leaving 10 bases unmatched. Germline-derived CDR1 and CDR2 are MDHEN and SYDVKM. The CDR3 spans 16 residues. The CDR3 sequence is CASSELAGVLGYEQYF. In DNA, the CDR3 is TGTGCCAGCAGTGAACTAGCGGGGGTCCTCGGATACGAGCAGTACTTC.

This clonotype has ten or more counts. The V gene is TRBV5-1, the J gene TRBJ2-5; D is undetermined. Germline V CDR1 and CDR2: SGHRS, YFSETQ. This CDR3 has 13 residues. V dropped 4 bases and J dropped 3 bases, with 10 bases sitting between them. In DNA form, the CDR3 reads TGCGCCAGCAGCGCCGACATAAAAGAGACCCAGTACTTC. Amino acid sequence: CASSADIKETQYF.

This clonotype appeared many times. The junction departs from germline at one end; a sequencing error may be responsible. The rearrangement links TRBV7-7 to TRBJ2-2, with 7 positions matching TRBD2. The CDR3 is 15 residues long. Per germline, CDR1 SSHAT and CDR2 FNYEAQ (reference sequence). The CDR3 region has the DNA TGTGCTAGCAGCTTCAGCGGGGCTTACACCGGGGAGCTGTTTTTT. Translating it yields CASSFSGAYTGELFF.

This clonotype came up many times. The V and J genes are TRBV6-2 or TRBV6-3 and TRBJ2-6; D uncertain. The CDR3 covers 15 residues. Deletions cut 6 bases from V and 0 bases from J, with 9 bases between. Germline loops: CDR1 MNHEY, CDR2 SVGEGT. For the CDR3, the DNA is TGTGCCAGCAGCTTGTCTAGCTCTGGGGCCAACGTCCTGACTTTC. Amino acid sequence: CASSLSSSGANVLTF.

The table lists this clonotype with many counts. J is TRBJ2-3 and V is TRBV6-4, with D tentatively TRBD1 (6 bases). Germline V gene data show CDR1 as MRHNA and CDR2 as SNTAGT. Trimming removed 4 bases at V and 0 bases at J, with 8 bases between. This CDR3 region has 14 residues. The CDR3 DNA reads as TGTGCCAGCAGTGTGGGGACAAGCACAGATACGCAGTATTTT. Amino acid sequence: CASSVGTSTDTQYF.

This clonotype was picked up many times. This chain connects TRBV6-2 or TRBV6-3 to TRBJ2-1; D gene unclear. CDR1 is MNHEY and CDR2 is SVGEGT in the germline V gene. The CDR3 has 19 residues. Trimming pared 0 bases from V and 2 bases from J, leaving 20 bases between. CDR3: CASSYSSQLMVGTYNEQFF. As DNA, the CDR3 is TGTGCCAGCAGTTACTCGAGTCAGTTGATGGTAGGGACCTACAATGAGCAGTTCTTC.

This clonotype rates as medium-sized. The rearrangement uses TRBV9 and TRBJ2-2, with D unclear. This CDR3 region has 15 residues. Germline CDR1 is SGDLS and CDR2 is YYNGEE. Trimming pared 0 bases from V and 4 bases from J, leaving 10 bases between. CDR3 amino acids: CASSVVGTTTGELFF. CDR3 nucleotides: TGTGCCAGCAGCGTAGTCGGCACGACCACCGGGGAGCTGTTTTTT. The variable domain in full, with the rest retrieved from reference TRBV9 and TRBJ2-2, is DSGVTQTPKHLITATGQRVTLRCSPRSGDLSVYWYQQSLDQGLQFLIQYYNGEERAKGNILERFSAQQFPDLHSELNLSSLELGDSALYFCASSVVGTTTGELFFGEGSRLTVL.

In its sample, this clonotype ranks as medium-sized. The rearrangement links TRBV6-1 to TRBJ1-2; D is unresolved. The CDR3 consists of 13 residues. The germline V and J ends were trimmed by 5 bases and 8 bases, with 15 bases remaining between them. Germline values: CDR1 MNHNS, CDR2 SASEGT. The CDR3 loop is CASSTTAESGYTF. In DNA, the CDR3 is TGTGCCAGCAGTACGACTGCAGAAAGCGGCTACACCTTC.

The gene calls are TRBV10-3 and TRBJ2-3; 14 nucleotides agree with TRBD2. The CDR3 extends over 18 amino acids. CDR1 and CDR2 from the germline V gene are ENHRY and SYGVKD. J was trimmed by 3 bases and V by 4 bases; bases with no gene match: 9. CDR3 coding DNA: TGTGCCATCAGTGGCCAGACTAGCGGGGGGGCCTCTACAGATACGCAGTATTTT. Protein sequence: CAISGQTSGGASTDTQYF.

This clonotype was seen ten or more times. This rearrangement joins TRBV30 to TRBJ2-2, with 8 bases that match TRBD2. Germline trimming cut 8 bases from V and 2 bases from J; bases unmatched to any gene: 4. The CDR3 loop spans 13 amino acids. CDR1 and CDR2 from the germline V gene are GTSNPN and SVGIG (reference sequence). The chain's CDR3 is CAREGVNTGELFF. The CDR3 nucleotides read TGTGCCCGGGAGGGAGTCAACACCGGGGAGCTGTTTTTT. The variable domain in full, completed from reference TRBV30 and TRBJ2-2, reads SQTIHQWPATLVQPVGSPLSLECTVEGTSNPNLYWYRQAAGRGLQLLFYSVGIGQISSEVPQNLSASRPQDRQFILSSKKLLLSDSGFYLCAREGVNTGELFFGEGSRLTVL.

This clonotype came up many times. The CDR3 sequence: CASSPNVDLKETQYF. The CDR3 nucleotides read TGCGCCAGCAGCCCCAATGTAGACCTCAAAGAGACCCAGTACTTC. The rearrangement uses TRBV5-1 and TRBJ2-5; D is uncertain. Germline V gene lookup returns CDR1 SGHRS and CDR2 YFSETQ. V lost 4 bases and J 3 bases, leaving 16 bases between the germline ends. This CDR3 is built from 15 residues.

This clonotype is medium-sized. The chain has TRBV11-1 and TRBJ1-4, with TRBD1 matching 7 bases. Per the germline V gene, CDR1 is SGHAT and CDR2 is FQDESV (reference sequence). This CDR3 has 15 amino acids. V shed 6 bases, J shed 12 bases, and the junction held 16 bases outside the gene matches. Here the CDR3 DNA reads TGTGCCAGCAGACTATCCGGGACAGACTACGAGGAACTGTTTTTT. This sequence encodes CASRLSGTDYEELFF.

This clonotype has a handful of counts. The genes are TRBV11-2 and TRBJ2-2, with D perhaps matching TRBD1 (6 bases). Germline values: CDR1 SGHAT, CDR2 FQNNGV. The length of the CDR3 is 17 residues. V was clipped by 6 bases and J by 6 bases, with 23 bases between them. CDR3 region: CASSPIVGSGDSGELFF. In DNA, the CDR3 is TGTGCCAGCAGTCCAATCGTCGGGTCAGGGGATTCCGGGGAGCTGTTTTTT.

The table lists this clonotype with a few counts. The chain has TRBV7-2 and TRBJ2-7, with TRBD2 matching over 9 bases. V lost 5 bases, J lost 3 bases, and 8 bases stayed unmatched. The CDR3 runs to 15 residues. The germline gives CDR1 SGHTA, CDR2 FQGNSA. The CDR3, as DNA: TGTGCCAGCAGCCCCCACGGGACTAGCAGCTACGAGCAGTACTTC. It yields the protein CASSPHGTSSYEQYF.

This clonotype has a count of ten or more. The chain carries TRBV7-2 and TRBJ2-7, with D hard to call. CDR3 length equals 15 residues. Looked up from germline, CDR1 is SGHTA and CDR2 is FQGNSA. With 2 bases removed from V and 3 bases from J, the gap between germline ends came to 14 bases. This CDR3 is CASSLYPPRSYEQYF. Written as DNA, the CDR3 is TGTGCCAGCAGCTTATACCCTCCTCGCAGCTACGAGCAGTACTTC.

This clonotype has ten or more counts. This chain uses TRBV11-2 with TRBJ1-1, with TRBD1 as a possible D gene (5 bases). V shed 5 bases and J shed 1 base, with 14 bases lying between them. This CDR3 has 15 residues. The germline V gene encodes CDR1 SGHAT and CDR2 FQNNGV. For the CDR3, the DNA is TGTGCCAGCAGCCGAACCATACAGGCGAACACTGAAGCTTTCTTT. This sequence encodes CASSRTIQANTEAFF.